This entry describes one T cell receptor beta chain. Its specific antigen is unknown. One base away there is no much larger clone; base qualities are not given. The donors were healthy, HIV-negative adults with no recently reported acute infections or vaccinations. Every donor was a Caucasian adult living in Nashville, Tennessee, USA. CD4+ T cells were enriched by magnetic negative selection, after which naive cells were positively selected on CD45RA and the negative fraction was taken as the memory subset. Blood was collected by leukapheresis, and PBMCs were isolated by Ficoll-Histopaque density gradient centrifugation and then cryopreserved in liquid nitrogen vapor phase. Analytical flow cytometry was used to check the purity and quantity of every magnetically sorted T cell population. Genomic DNA was isolated from each sorted fraction and quantified by UV absorbance on a Nanodrop 2000c. TCR CDR3 regions were amplified from genomic DNA by multiplex PCR using the deep immunoSEQ assay. Genomic DNA extracted from each cell subset was distributed evenly over all wells of several immunoSEQ 96-well plates, and each plate served as one replicate. For sorted subsets, about 210 ng of genomic DNA, equivalent to some 30,000 T cell genomes, went into each replicate PCR. Purified libraries were measured with a Qubit 3.0 fluorometer, size-checked on a Bioanalyzer 2100, and measured again with the KAPA Library Quantification kit. A separate single-read 150-cycle Illumina NextSeq 550 flow cell was used to sequence each immunoSEQ 96-well plate. In the paper's pipeline: The immunoSEQ output contained only junctional sequences without quality scores, so filtering could not match that applied to full-length reads. Sequences were annotated with PyIR, a Python wrapper for IgBLAST v1.9, and V/J genes and CDR3 were assigned using IMGT germline references. Reads were filtered out if the reads had weak V/J assignments (E-value above 1e-6), no CDR3, stop codons, out-of-frame junctions, or ambiguous translated residues. V3J clonotypes were defined by identical inferred V gene, J gene, and CDR3 amino acid sequence. Percentage overlap between repertoires was computed as shared unique clonotypes divided by the size of the smaller repertoire. Richness of each repertoire was evaluated using RTK rarefaction, the Chao1 estimator, and Recon v2.1 estimates of unobserved clonotypes. Generation probabilities for all TCRbeta clonotypes obtained by the gDNA method from several donors were computed using OLGA. Sourced from immuneACCESS, this table was stored by TCRdb with only in-frame sequences that have V and J called. A share of the clones is absent; for the studies checked, an unresolved V gene accounts for under half, and the remainder has no known explanation. The V and J calls and clone size are taken from that table; D and trimming were inferred from the DNA. The sample data list fewer than 1.6 million clones, and around 98.5% of these were observed just once. The ten largest clones take up 0.36% of the sample.

This sample was taken from a study of shared clonotypes between healthy human individuals (dated by TCRdb to about 2020). About the full investigation: The cohort comprised a couple of women and a few men aged 18 to 49 years. For each donor, three plates each were used for CD4 naive and CD4 memory, two plates were used for CD8 naive, and one plate was used for CD8 memory. To estimate repertoire size and how much clonotypes are shared between individuals, the study performed deep sequencing of blood TCR repertoires from a few healthy adults. Libraries were prepared and TCR repertoires were sequenced by different laboratories using diverse techniques, in order to increase sequencing depth and limit assay-specific biases. Per donor, leukapheresis produced somewhere between about 0.94 and 9.5 billion PBMCs. Summary of the overall study and its limitations: Sampling was restricted to blood, and TCR repertoires in tissue are likely to differ from TCR repertoires in blood. Clonotypes shared by all four sorted-subset donors showed higher generation probabilities than non-shared clonotypes. Larger estimated clonotype richness was generally found for naive subsets than for memory subsets. Because the study included a small number of donors, the genetic and exposure-history diversity represented was limited. Across a few donors, approximately 4.9% of naive CD4, around 3.3% of naive CD8, under 2.5% of memory CD4, and 0.4% of memory CD8 clonotypes were shared. Even with the large sequencing depth, rarefaction of the sorted-subset datasets indicated that sequencing was incomplete. Pairwise subsampling led to the expectation that sequencing depth would affect the degree of clonotype sharing among donors.

This receptor was obtained from a man younger than 40 in good health. Sequenced material: naive CD4+ T cells sorted from blood. The sample's cell subset or site label, decoded: CD45RA+ positively selected.

The CDR3 protein: CASSYGQGLVYFF. The DNA sequence is TGTGCCAGCAGCTATGGACAGGGTCTGGTATATTTCTTC. This sequence uses TRBV7-2 and TRBJ2-1; 8 bases in the junction line up with TRBD1. Its CDR3 holds 13 amino acids, cysteine through phenylalanine. This entry keeps only the CDR3 DNA: 39 bases, framed from base 1. Looking up the germline V gene yields CDR1 SGHTA and CDR2 FQGNSA. From V the trimming removes 4 bases and from J it removes 16 bases, while the gene matches leave 12 bases of the junction unaccounted for.